Listed below are T cell receptor beta chains from one sample, sequenced in a study of T cells in Graves' hyperthyroidism and ophthalmopathy. TCRdb called the multiplex PCR reads again in MiXCR, with one record for every CDR3 protein. The repertoire includes around 450,000 distinct CDR3 sequences, around a sixth of them detected once, and over 7.5% sits in the top ten. Input material: blood. The receptor set was obtained from a young woman with Graves' hyperthyroidism. Both conserved end residues are part of each CDR3. The order of the fields is V gene, J gene, CDR3 protein.

TRBV4-2	TRBJ2-1	CASSQEMLLAGGYNEQFF
TRBV5-4	TRBJ2-5	CASSLEDGVETQYF
TRBV12-3/TRBV12-4	TRBJ2-3	CAVGLAGGSAFGTDTQYF
TRBV6-1	TRBJ1-5	CASTRRTDNQPQHF
TRBV15	TRBJ2-5	CATSFDQGADWETQYF
TRBV27	TRBJ2-2	CASHGTRGVGELFF
TRBV7-6	TRBJ1-2	CASSPGLERGGYTF
TRBV7-3	TRBJ2-1	CASSSGLAGAGEQFF
TRBV2	TRBJ1-4	CASRTDRFFATNEKLFF
TRBV24-1	TRBJ1-2	CATSPRGSFYGYTF
TRBV3-1	TRBJ1-1	CASSDPRGTGFEAFF
TRBV3-1	TRBJ1-5	CASSQDRGQPRHF
TRBV13	TRBJ1-2	CASSPNQGTNYGYTF
TRBV30	TRBJ1-3	CAWEQGGNTIYF
TRBV9	TRBJ1-6	CASSVGPSTGPSSPLHF
TRBV20-1	TRBJ2-5	CSAGPALAGETQYF
TRBV12-5	TRBJ1-5	CASGLLQFTRTGPSEGQPQHF
TRBV5-1	TRBJ2-1	CASYIAGGKNEQFF
TRBV9	TRBJ2-3	CASSVDRALTDTQYF
TRBV29-1	TRBJ2-7	CSAILAGSYEQYF